A selection of T cell receptor beta chains follows, all from one sample in a study of T cells after yellow fever vaccination. TCRdb reprocessed the 5' RACE reads via MiXCR and lists one record per CDR3 protein. The sample shows just under 600,000 distinct CDR3 sequences, roughly 14% of them seen only once. The sequences come from PBMCs, collected on the day of the yellow fever booster vaccination. These receptors all come from a man aged 25 to 40 who received the YFV17D yellow fever vaccine. CDR3s include the opening cysteine and the closing phenylalanine or tryptophan. D genes are given only for firm matches. The size entry is marked missing in some rows and otherwise reads once, few, many or a size class.

J gene	V gene	clone size	CDR3 length	D gene	CDR3 DNA	CDR3 protein
TRBJ1-5	TRBV12-3/TRBV12-4	-	16	-	TGTGCCAGCAGTTTAGATGACAGGCTCCTGAACCAGCCCCAGCATTTT	CASSLDDRLLNQPQHF
TRBJ1-2	TRBV29-1	few	12	-	TGCAGCGTTGCAGGGGCCAACTATGGCTACACCTTC	CSVAGANYGYTF
TRBJ2-7	TRBV29-1	few	12	-	TGCAGCGTGGGACATCTAGGGGCCGAGCAGTACTTC	CSVGHLGAEQYF
TRBJ2-6	TRBV30	many	18	TRBD1	TGTGCCCGAAATTTGGGACAGGGCACAAGCTCTGGGGCCAACGTCCTGACTTTC	CARNLGQGTSSGANVLTF
TRBJ2-5	TRBV29-1	few	13	-	TGCAGCGTTGTTACAGGAAAGGAGGAGACCCAGTACTTC	CSVVTGKEETQYF
TRBJ1-5	TRBV25-1	few	15	-	TGTGCCAGCAGTGGATGGGAGAGTTCCAATCAGCCCCAGCATTTT	CASSGWESSNQPQHF
TRBJ2-2	TRBV29-1	-	15	TRBD2	TGCAGCGCCCGACGACCTAGCGGGATAACCGGGGAGCTGTTTTTT	CSARRPSGITGELFF
TRBJ2-3	TRBV30	-	16	TRBD2	TGTGCCTGGAGTGTCAGTCTAGCGGGAGCAGCAGATACGCAGTATTTT	CAWSVSLAGAADTQYF
TRBJ1-5	TRBV30	-	13	-	TGTGCCTGGAGTGAAAGTGGGAATCAGCCCCAGCATTTT	CAWSESGNQPQHF
TRBJ2-5	TRBV6-1	-	15	-	TGTGCCAGCACCAACCCGGGACACGTCCAAGAGACCCAGTACTTC	CASTNPGHVQETQYF
TRBJ2-4	TRBV7-9	-	16	-	TGTGCCAGCAGCCCGACCGACTGGGGCATCGGAAACATTCAGTACTTC	CASSPTDWGIGNIQYF
TRBJ1-1	TRBV12-3/TRBV12-4	few	14	-	TGTGCCAGCAGCCCGGGGGGGGATCCGGTTGAAGCTTTCTTT	CASSPGGDPVEAFF
TRBJ2-7	TRBV19	-	16	TRBD2	TGTGCCAGTAGTATAACCCTAGCGGGATACTCCTACGAGCAGTACTTC	CASSITLAGYSYEQYF